Below are 24 T cell receptor beta chains sequenced from a single sample in a study of control samples from healthy donors and cancer patients. Clones were sequenced by immunoSEQ multiplex PCR, and TCRdb holds only the in-frame ones, with some missing. The data hold about 130,000 clones, with 75% to 95% observed a single time. Material for sequencing was blood. Receptor source: a man younger than 30 in good health.

The V gene is TRBV6-5, the J gene TRBJ2-3; TRBD2 might be the D (5 bases). The CDR3 runs to 16 residues. From germline, CDR1 is MNHEY and CDR2 SVGAGI. With 3 bases removed from V and 1 base from J, the gap between germline ends came to 14 bases. CDR3: CASSYNSGFGTDTQYF. CDR3 sequence (DNA): TGTGCCAGCAGTTATAACTCGGGGTTTGGCACAGATACGCAGTATTTT.

V gene TRBV24-1 combines with J gene TRBJ1-2; D not certain. The CDR3 loop spans 14 amino acids. Germline V gene lookup returns CDR1 KGHDR and CDR2 SFDVKD. The V gene lost 3 bases and the J gene lost 8 bases, with 15 bases spanning the gap. For the CDR3, the DNA is TGTGCCACCAGTGATACAAACCTAGTCCACGGCTACACCTTC. This encodes CATSDTNLVHGYTF.

V usage is TRBV7-6 and J usage is TRBJ1-4; 7 bases align to TRBD1. After removal of 5 bases from V and 5 bases from J, the junction contained 11 bases not matched to a gene. The germline V gene encodes CDR1 SGHVS and CDR2 FNYEAQ. The length of the CDR3 is 16 residues. CDR3 loop: CASSRDSLVLNEKLFF. The CDR3 nucleotides are TGTGCCAGCAGCAGGGACAGCCTCGTATTGAATGAAAAACTGTTTTTT.

The V gene is TRBV27, the J gene TRBJ2-1, with D possibly being TRBD2 (6 bases). The germline gives CDR1 MNHEY, CDR2 SMNVEV (reference sequence). Trimming stripped 6 bases from V and 9 bases from J, with 12 bases between. The length of the CDR3 is 12 residues. The DNA of the CDR3 is TGTGCCAGCAGAACTTTTAGCGGTGAGCAGTTCTTC. Its translation is CASRTFSGEQFF.

This rearrangement joins TRBV6-2 or TRBV6-3 to TRBJ2-1; D not certain. The CDR3 length is 14 residues. V lost 2 bases and J 4 bases, leaving 9 bases between the germline ends. The V gene's germline CDR1 is MNHEY and CDR2 SVGEGT. This chain's CDR3 is CASSYRLDYNEQFF. The CDR3 bases are TGTGCCAGCAGTTACCGTCTAGATTACAATGAGCAGTTCTTC.

The chain carries TRBV9 and TRBJ2-2; D may be TRBD1 (5 bases). In germline, CDR1 is SGDLS, CDR2 YYNGEE. The CDR3 totals 15 residues. The germline V and J ends were trimmed by 3 bases and 4 bases, with 13 bases remaining between them. In DNA, the CDR3 is TGTGCCAGCAGCGCCTCAGGACAAATCACCGGGGAGCTGTTTTTT. It is translated as CASSASGQITGELFF.

The V and J genes are TRBV19 and TRBJ2-7, with D possibly matching TRBD1 (5 bases). The CDR3 sequence is 13 residues long. V dropped 6 bases and J dropped 1 base, with 10 bases sitting between them. In germline, CDR1 is LNHDA, CDR2 SQIVND (reference sequence). The CDR3 nucleotides read TGTGCCAGTAGCATGACAGCTTCCTACGAGCAGTACTTC. Translation: CASSMTASYEQYF.

The gene calls are TRBV10-3 and TRBJ1-5; a possible D gene is TRBD1 (5 bases). Germline loops: CDR1 ENHRY, CDR2 SYGVKD. Trimming removed 2 bases at V and 3 bases at J, with 11 bases between. The CDR3 is 15 amino acids. The CDR3 region has the DNA TGTGCCATCAGTGAGGTTGACAGAAACAATCAGCCCCAGCATTTT. This translates into CAISEVDRNNQPQHF.

The gene calls are TRBV4-3 and TRBJ2-3, with D unclear. CDR1 and CDR2 (germline): LGHNA, YSLEER. Trimming cost V 0 bases and J 5 bases, with 9 bases left between them. The CDR3 is 14 residues long. Here the CDR3 DNA reads TGCGCCAGCAGCCAAGATGAGTGGAAAGATACGCAGTATTTT. Encoded protein: CASSQDEWKDTQYF.

J is TRBJ2-5 and V is TRBV19; the D call may be TRBD1 or TRBD2 (5 bases each). This CDR3 is 14 amino acids long. Trimming took off 3 bases at V and 5 bases at J, with 13 bases between the two ends. Germline loops: CDR1 LNHDA, CDR2 SQIVND (reference sequence). CDR3 sequence (DNA): TGTGCCAGTAGTATCTCGAGGGGTACGGAGACCCAGTACTTC. Translation gives CASSISRGTETQYF. Complete variable domain (other parts from reference TRBV19 and TRBJ2-5): DGGITQSPKYLFRKEGQNVTLSCEQNLNHDAMYWYRQDPGQGLRLIYYSQIVNDFQKGDIAEGYSVSREKKESFPLTVTSAQKNPTAFYLCASSISRGTETQYFGPGTRLLVL.

The chain links TRBV9 to TRBJ2-5; D is unresolved. This CDR3 has 15 residues. Germline values: CDR1 SGDLS, CDR2 YYNGEE. The V end lost 0 bases, the J end lost 5 bases, and 14 bases lay between the germline ends. CDR3 residues: CASSVAFRVEETQYF. The DNA for the CDR3 is TGTGCCAGCAGCGTAGCCTTCCGTGTGGAGGAGACCCAGTACTTC.

This chain connects TRBV27 to TRBJ1-4; D is possibly TRBD1 (5 bases). The CDR3 covers 13 residues. Germline CDR1 MNHEY, CDR2 SMNVEV (reference sequence). V was cut by 4 bases and J by 14 bases, with 17 bases left in between. CDR3 residues: CASSSNRGAFLFF. The DNA for the CDR3 is TGTGCCAGCAGTTCCAACCGCGGGGCTTTTCTGTTTTTT.

The rearrangement uses TRBV4-1 and TRBJ2-1, with 11 bases aligning to TRBD2. This CDR3 is built from 15 residues. The ends lost 3 bases at V and 7 bases at J; junction bases unmatched: 5. Germline V gene lookup returns CDR1 MGHRA and CDR2 YSYEKL. The CDR3: CASSHNSGGGNEQFF. The DNA of the CDR3 is TGCGCCAGCAGCCACAATAGCGGGGGGGGTAATGAGCAGTTCTTC.

The chain uses TRBV28 and TRBJ2-7; 7 bases are a match to TRBD1. V was pared by 1 base and J by 0 bases, with 6 bases of the junction left unmatched. The CDR3 loop spans 16 amino acids. Germline CDR1 and CDR2: MDHEN and SYDVKM. CDR3 in amino acids: CASSLLDRPSSYEQYF. For the CDR3, the DNA is TGTGCCAGCAGTTTATTGGACAGGCCGAGCTCCTACGAGCAGTACTTC.

The chain is built from TRBV30 and TRBJ2-2; 11 positions match TRBD1. The CDR3 totals 15 residues. CDR1 GTSNPN and CDR2 SVGIG come from the germline V gene (reference sequence). V lost 4 bases to trimming and J lost 3 bases; unmatched junction nucleotides: 4. The chain's CDR3 is CAWNPGQGDTGELFF. Written as DNA, the CDR3 is TGTGCCTGGAACCCGGGACAGGGGGACACCGGGGAGCTGTTTTTT.

The V gene is TRBV28, the J gene TRBJ1-6, with D hard to call. V lost 2 bases to trimming and J lost 7 bases, with 12 bases between them. Germline loops: CDR1 MDHEN, CDR2 SYDVKM. This CDR3 contains 15 residues. In DNA form, the CDR3 reads TGTGCCAGCAGTTTAAGAGGGTTAGAGAATTCACCCCTCCACTTT. Translating it yields CASSLRGLENSPLHF.

The chain links TRBV9 to TRBJ2-2, with 8 nucleotides matching TRBD2. The CDR3 runs 15 residues. Per the germline V gene, CDR1 is SGDLS and CDR2 is YYNGEE. V was clipped by 4 bases and J by 1 base; unmatched bases: 3. The CDR3 sequence: CASSRGGLNTGELFF. The DNA of the CDR3 is TGTGCCAGCAGCCGGGGGGGGCTGAACACCGGGGAGCTGTTTTTT.

The chain is built from TRBV11-3 and TRBJ2-5; D is unresolved. This CDR3 is built from 14 residues. V was cut by 3 bases and J by 3 bases, with 11 bases left in between. Germline V gene data show CDR1 as SGHNT and CDR2 as YENEEA. CDR3 sequence: CASSFSRIEETQYF. The CDR3, as DNA: TGTGCCAGCAGCTTCAGCAGAATAGAAGAGACCCAGTACTTC.

This chain links TRBV19 with TRBJ1-5, with a weak D call TRBD1 (5 bases). V was pared by 5 bases and J by 3 bases, with 14 bases between. Germline CDR1 is LNHDA and CDR2 is SQIVND (reference sequence). The CDR3 consists of 15 residues. CDR3 nucleotides: TGTGCCAGTAGTCCCGGGGGAACCCTCAATCAGCCCCAGCATTTT. It is translated as CASSPGGTLNQPQHF.

V gene TRBV7-8 combines with J gene TRBJ2-1; 11 nucleotides match TRBD2. Germline lookup yields CDR1 SGHVS and CDR2 FQNEAQ. With 8 bases clipped from V and 8 bases from J, the junction kept 11 bases outside the gene matches. The CDR3 totals 15 residues. The CDR3 is CASGLLAGELDEQFF. CDR3 in DNA: TGTGCCAGCGGACTACTAGCGGGAGAGTTAGATGAGCAGTTCTTC. The variable domain in full, completed from reference TRBV7-8 and TRBJ2-1, reads GAGVSQSPRYKVAKRGQDVALRCDPISGHVSLFWYQQALGQGPEFLTYFQNEAQLDKSGLPSDRFFAERPEGSVSTLKIQRTQQEDSAVYLCASGLLAGELDEQFFGPGTRLTVL.

J is TRBJ1-3 and V is TRBV10-2; a possible D gene is TRBD1 (6 bases). Trimming took 4 bases from V and 7 from J, leaving 17 bases between them. CDR1 is WSHSY, CDR2 SAAADI, per germline. This CDR3 spans 15 amino acids. CDR3 in amino acids: CASSVGGADLNTIYF. The CDR3, as DNA: TGCGCCAGCAGTGTAGGGGGAGCCGACTTGAACACCATATATTTT.

The chain recombines TRBV13 with TRBJ2-5; 8 positions agree with TRBD2. The CDR3 is 14 amino acids. Germline loops: CDR1 PRHDT, CDR2 FYEKMQ (reference sequence). Trimming took 1 base from V and 9 from J; bases not matched to a gene: 7. This CDR3 reads CASSLAGRGRAQYF. The CDR3 nucleotides read TGTGCCAGCAGCTTAGCCGGGAGGGGGAGGGCCCAGTACTTC.

The rearrangement joins TRBV12-3 or TRBV12-4 to TRBJ2-5; TRBD1 might be the D (6 bases). The CDR3 runs to 13 residues. V dropped 3 bases and J dropped 4 bases, with 9 bases sitting between them. The CDR3 DNA is TGTGCCAGCAGTTTCCCCAGGGGAGAGACCCAGTACTTC. Translation: CASSFPRGETQYF.

The V gene is TRBV27, the J gene TRBJ2-1; D not certain. The V gene's germline CDR1 is MNHEY and CDR2 SMNVEV (reference sequence). The CDR3 has 13 amino acids. V was shortened by 5 bases and J by 6 bases, with 11 bases between the two germline ends. This chain's CDR3 is CASSAPLGNEQFF. DNA for the CDR3: TGTGCCAGCAGTGCCCCTCTTGGCAATGAGCAGTTCTTC.